One and the same sample provided the 13 T cell receptor beta chains below, sequenced in a study of T cell responses to AZD1222 COVID-19 vaccine. Method: immunoSEQ multiplex PCR; TCRdb's copy keeps in-frame clones and lacks some. The sample contains fewer than 150,000 clones, about 85% of which appear only once. Sequenced here: peripheral blood, sampled on day 0 of AZD1222 vaccination. The receptors were gathered from an adult in good health.

This clone has a handful of counts. V usage is TRBV19 and J usage is TRBJ2-6, with 8 bases fitting TRBD1. This CDR3 comprises 17 residues. Germline V gene lookup returns CDR1 LNHDA and CDR2 SQIVND (reference sequence). The V and J ends lost 5 bases and 0 bases, in that order; junction bases with no gene match: 6. The CDR3 bases are TGTGCCAGTAGTCCGCTCACAGGGGGCTCTGGGGCCAACGTCCTGACTTTC. It codes for CASSPLTGGSGANVLTF.

CDR3 DNA: TGTGCCAGCAGGGCGACGACAGTGGATATTAGGGAGACCCAGTACTTC. Translation gives CASRATTVDIRETQYF. The chain uses TRBV27 and TRBJ2-5; maybe TRBD1 (5 bases). Germline CDR1 and CDR2: MNHEY and SMNVEV (reference sequence). The CDR3 is 16 residues long. V gave up 6 bases and J gave up 5 bases, with 22 bases separating them.

The chain carries TRBV7-2 and TRBJ2-7; 8 bases match TRBD1. Germline V gives CDR1 SGHTA, CDR2 FQGNSA. This CDR3 contains 14 residues. Trimming took 5 bases from V and 1 from J; bases not matched to a gene: 4. As DNA, the CDR3 is TGTGCCAGCAGCCCGGGACAGGCTTCCTACGAGCAGTACTTC. Translating gives CASSPGQASYEQYF. Complete variable domain (other parts from reference TRBV7-2 and TRBJ2-7): GAGVSQSPSNKVTEKGKDVELRCDPISGHTALYWYRQSLGQGLEFLIYFQGNSAPDKSGLPSDRFSAERTGGSVSTLTIQRTQQEDSAVYLCASSPGQASYEQYFGPGTRLTVT.

The chain recombines TRBV20-1 with TRBJ1-2; TRBD1 matches at 9 bases. CDR3 length: 15 residues. Trimming cost V 3 bases and J 8 bases; bases outside gene matches: 13. Germline V gene sequence: CDR1 DFQATT, CDR2 SNEGSKA (reference sequence). The CDR3 sequence is CSASGGDRVFWGYTF. The CDR3, as DNA: TGCAGTGCTAGTGGGGGGGACAGGGTATTCTGGGGCTACACCTTC.

This rearrangement joins TRBV3-1 (or the pseudogene TRBV3-2) to TRBJ2-3; the match to TRBD1 covers 8 bases. Germline CDR1 and CDR2: LGHDT and YNNKEL (reference sequence). The CDR3 is 15 amino acids. The V and J ends lost 1 base and 9 bases, in that order; junction bases with no gene match: 9. The DNA of the CDR3 is TGTGCCAGCAGCCAAGTCGAGGGACAGGCCCGAACGCAGTATTTT. Its translation: CASSQVEGQARTQYF.

The J gene is TRBJ2-1, the V gene TRBV13, with 8 bases that match TRBD2. The V gene end was trimmed by 5 bases and the J gene end by 9 bases; junction bases not matched to a gene: 12. The germline V gene encodes CDR1 PRHDT and CDR2 FYEKMQ (reference sequence). The CDR3 totals 15 residues. CDR3 region: CASSLSGVPWGEQFF. The CDR3, as DNA: TGTGCCAGCAGCCTTAGCGGGGTCCCCTGGGGTGAGCAGTTCTTC.

This clone was counted a few times. The V gene is TRBV7-8, the J gene TRBJ1-2, with a tentative D call TRBD1 (6 bases). V dropped 5 bases and J dropped 4 bases, with 14 bases sitting between them. Germline V gene lookup returns CDR1 SGHVS and CDR2 FQNEAQ. The CDR3 covers 14 residues. This chain's CDR3 is CASSRGDTLYGYTF. In DNA form, the CDR3 reads TGTGCCAGCAGCCGTGGGGACACTCTCTATGGCTACACCTTC.

The CDR3 nucleotides are TGTGCCAGCAGAGGGGGCATGGAGACCCAGTACTTC. Encoded protein: CASRGGMETQYF. The chain links TRBV11-2 to TRBJ2-5; 7 bases match TRBD1. The CDR3 totals 12 residues. The trim removed 6 bases at V and 5 bases at J, leaving 3 bases unmatched. Germline assignment: CDR1 SGHAT and CDR2 FQNNGV.

The CDR3 DNA reads TGTGCCAGTAGTACCCGTGGGGGGGATATGAACACTGAAGCTTTCTTT. Its protein product is CASSTRGGDMNTEAFF. The chain joins TRBV19 to TRBJ1-1; D perhaps matches TRBD1 (5 bases). CDR1 is LNHDA, CDR2 SQIVND, per germline (reference sequence). This CDR3 spans 16 amino acids. V was cut by 4 bases and J by 0 bases, with 15 bases left in between.

The chain uses TRBV27 and TRBJ1-1; TRBD1 matches at 7 bases. The germline CDR1 and CDR2 sequences are MNHEY and SMNVEV (reference sequence). CDR3 length: 15 amino acids. After removal of 7 bases from V and 1 base from J, the junction contained 9 bases not matched to a gene. The CDR3 DNA follows: TGTGCCAGCAATTTCGGGACAGCAGGGAACACTGAAGCTTTCTTT. Translated, it gives CASNFGTAGNTEAFF.

V usage is TRBV28 and J usage is TRBJ1-6, with 8 nucleotides matching TRBD1. CDR3 length: 16 residues. The ends lost 5 bases at V and 8 bases at J; junction bases unmatched: 11. The germline gives CDR1 MDHEN, CDR2 SYDVKM. The CDR3 spells CASSDTGDRYDSPLHF. The CDR3 nucleotides read TGTGCCAGCAGTGATACTGGGGACAGGTATGATTCACCCCTCCACTTT.

This chain joins TRBV11-2 and TRBJ2-1, with 7 bases that match TRBD1. Germline V gene sequence: CDR1 SGHAT, CDR2 FQNNGV. This CDR3 spans 16 amino acids. J was trimmed by 0 bases and V by 8 bases; bases with no gene match: 10. In DNA, the CDR3 is TGTGCCAGCGGGCCGACAGGGTTAAGCTCCTACAATGAGCAGTTCTTC. Translating it yields CASGPTGLSSYNEQFF.

This chain links TRBV27 with TRBJ1-1; 10 positions agree with TRBD1. The CDR3 length is 19 residues. V shed 5 bases and J 0 bases; nucleotides not matched to a gene: 15. CDR1 is MNHEY, CDR2 SMNVEV, per germline (reference sequence). The CDR3: CASSPAPGTGVPMNTEAFF. The CDR3 DNA is TGTGCCAGCAGTCCGGCCCCCGGGACAGGGGTCCCGATGAACACTGAAGCTTTCTTT.